Many counts were recorded for the clone carrying this T cell receptor (beta chain). No antigen is known for it. The sample comes from a study of spatial heterogeneity in lung cancer. About the research overall: Within raw reads, each unique TCR and UMI combination appeared on average more than ten times. General study points: Tracking of tumor mutation counts was seen in expanded intratumoral alpha and beta TCR counts.

TCRdb reprocessed the 5' RACE reads via MiXCR and lists one record per CDR3 protein. The profile shows roughly 15,000 distinct CDR3 sequences, about 4.8% of them singletons. With 0 bases removed from V and 0 bases from J, the gap between germline ends came to 10 bases. The V gene's germline CDR1 is SGHNT and CDR2 YYREEE (reference sequence). The CDR3 consists of 17 residues. Regarding time point: sample taken at primary tumor resection. Material: lung tumor tissue, obtained at surgery. The clonotype originates from a female donor with early-stage non-small cell lung cancer. The genes are TRBV5-4 and TRBJ1-6, with a possible D match to TRBD1 (5 bases). CDR3 in DNA: TGTGCCAGCAGCTTGGGTGGACACAGCTCCTATAATTCACCCCTCCACTTT. It codes for CASSLGGHSSYNSPLHF.